This is a list of T cell receptor beta chains from one sample in a study of blood T cell repertoires in COVID-19. Only in-frame clones appear in the TCRdb table, and some are missing; sequencing was by immunoSEQ multiplex PCR. The sample consists of some 200,000 clones, 75% to 80% of them appearing once. Sequencing was performed on peripheral blood. Source of these receptors: a woman in her 70s with acute or convalescent COVID-19. The CDR3 runs from the conserved cysteine through the conserved F or W. A D gene is named only where the DNA matches it firmly. Not every row has a clone size; where given, it reads once, few, many or a size class.

j_call v_call d_call clone_size cdr3_length cdr3_nt cdr3_aa
TRBJ2-1 TRBV19 TRBD2 . 15 TGTGCCAGTAGTATGGAACTAGCGTCTTGGAATGAGCAGTTCTTC CASSMELASWNEQFF
TRBJ1-6 TRBV3-1/TRBV3-2 . . 15 TGTGCCAGCAGCCCAGAGGGCATTGTACGGACACCCCTCCACTTT CASSPEGIVRTPLHF
TRBJ2-3 TRBV27 TRBD1 . 17 TGTGCCAGCAGTTTGGGACAGGGGCCAACCTTGGCAGATACGCAGTATTTT CASSLGQGPTLADTQYF
TRBJ2-7 TRBV6-5 TRBD2 . 14 TGTGCCAGCGGACCGGGACTAGGAGGCTACGAGCAGTACTTC CASGPGLGGYEQYF
TRBJ1-2 TRBV18 TRBD1 . 15 TGTGCCAGCTCGCCCGGGGGCGGACAGGGCGTTTCCTACACCTTC CASSPGGGQGVSYTF
TRBJ1-2 TRBV12-3/TRBV12-4 TRBD1 . 13 TGTGCCAGCAGTTGGACAGGATTTAATGGCTACACCTTC CASSWTGFNGYTF
TRBJ2-7 TRBV19 . . 14 TGTGCCAGTAGTATCCGGGACGGACTATACGAGCAGTACTTC CASSIRDGLYEQYF
TRBJ2-1 TRBV7-2 TRBD1 . 17 TGTGCCAGCAGACGCGGTAGGGGGCCACGTCTTGGTAATGAGCAGTTCTTC CASRRGRGPRLGNEQFF
TRBJ1-5 TRBV19 TRBD1 . 14 TGTGCCAGTAGGACGACAGGGTTTTATCAGCCCCAGCATTTT CASRTTGFYQPQHF
TRBJ2-1 TRBV7-3 TRBD2 . 15 TGTGCCAGCAGCTTACTAGCGGGAGGTTTCAATGAGCAGTTCTTC CASSLLAGGFNEQFF
TRBJ1-6 TRBV6-2/TRBV6-3 . . 15 TGTGCCAGCAGTTTTCAGAACTCCTATAATTCACCCCTCCACTTT CASSFQNSYNSPLHF
TRBJ2-4 TRBV18 TRBD1 . 14 TGTGCCAGCTCGGCCGACAGGGCAAAAAACATTCAGTACTTC CASSADRAKNIQYF
TRBJ1-6 TRBV6-5 . . 14 TGTGCCAGCAGTTATAAACCGAGGAATTCACCCCTCCACTTT CASSYKPRNSPLHF
TRBJ1-5 TRBV27 TRBD1 many 13 TGTGCCAGCAGTTGGGACAGAAATCAGCCCCAGCATTTT CASSWDRNQPQHF
TRBJ1-1 TRBV7-3 . . 16 TGTGCCAGCAGCTCCCGCGGGGGCGCTGGGAACACTGAAGCTTTCTTT CASSSRGGAGNTEAFF
TRBJ2-1 TRBV5-1 TRBD2 . 15 TGCGCCAGCAAGCCTAACGCGGGAGATTACAATGAGCAGTTCTTC CASKPNAGDYNEQFF
TRBJ2-6 TRBV30 TRBD1 . 15 TGTGCCTGGGGACGGGACAGGTCTGGGGCCAACGTCCTGACTTTC CAWGRDRSGANVLTF
TRBJ1-4 TRBV9 . few 13 TGTGCCAGCAGCGTAGGGGAGGGAGAAAAACTGTTTTTT CASSVGEGEKLFF
TRBJ1-1 TRBV5-6 . . 15 TGTGCCAGCAGCTTGGCGGGTATGGGGGCGTCTTCTGCTTTCTTT CASSLAGMGASSAFF
TRBJ1-5 TRBV2 . . 14 TGTGCCAGCAACGGCGGGGGTGGCAATCAGCCCCAGCATTTT CASNGGGGNQPQHF
TRBJ2-1 TRBV11-1 . . 12 TGTGCCAGCAGCTTAGGAGTAAATGAGCAGTTCTTC CASSLGVNEQFF
TRBJ1-5 TRBV2 . . 15 TGTGCCAGCAGCCTAAGGACAAATAGCAATCAGCCCCAGCATTTT CASSLRTNSNQPQHF
TRBJ2-3 TRBV5-6 TRBD1 . 17 TGTGCCAGCAGCTCCGCCGCGGGACAGGCATATCCAGATACGCAGTATTTT CASSSAAGQAYPDTQYF
TRBJ1-4 TRBV2 . few 15 TGTGCCAGCAGTGGTGTCGACAGAGTAAACGAAAAACTGTTTTTT CASSGVDRVNEKLFF
TRBJ2-3 TRBV9 TRBD2 . 14 TGTGCCAGCAGCCCAGGGACTAGTAGTTCCTCATTGTATTTT CASSPGTSSSSLYF
TRBJ1-5 TRBV18 . . 14 TGTGCCAGCTCACCTGACAGGAACGGAAAGCCCCAGCATTTT CASSPDRNGKPQHF
TRBJ2-5 TRBV18 TRBD1 . 13 TGTGCCAGCTCGTGGACAGGGAGGGAGACCCAGTACTTC CASSWTGRETQYF
TRBJ1-1 TRBV25-1 . . 18 TGTGCCAGCAGGAGGGGGATGGGGGCCGGGGACATGAACACTGAAGCTTTCTTT CASRRGMGAGDMNTEAFF
TRBJ1-1 TRBV5-4 . . 18 TGTGCCAGCAGCTTTAAGGGGATGGGCGGGAGCGCGAACACTGAAGCTTTCTTT CASSFKGMGGSANTEAFF
TRBJ2-1 TRBV25-1 . . 14 TGTGCCACCTTGATGGCAGGCCATTACAATGAGCAGTTCTTC CATLMAGHYNEQFF
TRBJ1-1 TRBV2 . once 13 TGTGCCAGCAATTATGTCCGAACTGCCGAAGCTTTCTTT CASNYVRTAEAFF
TRBJ2-4 TRBV6-5 TRBD1 . 14 TGTGCCAGCAGTTCAACAGGGGGCATCGGCATTCAGTACTTC CASSSTGGIGIQYF
TRBJ2-7 TRBV2 TRBD1 . 15 TGTGCCAGCAGGCCGGGACAGGGGGTCTCCTACGAGCAGTACTTC CASRPGQGVSYEQYF
TRBJ1-2 TRBV7-6 TRBD1 once 15 TGTGCCAGCAGCCAAGGGCCGGGACAGATTTATGGCTACACCTTC CASSQGPGQIYGYTF
TRBJ1-6 TRBV7-3 . . 14 TGTGCCAGCAGCTTAAGTCCCCGCGGTTCACCCCTCCACTTT CASSLSPRGSPLHF
TRBJ2-2 TRBV10-3 TRBD1 . 14 TGTGCCATCACAGGGGACAGCCAGTCCGGGGAGCTGTTTTTT CAITGDSQSGELFF
TRBJ1-5 TRBV2 . . 14 TGTGCCAGCAGTCCGGGGAATCAGAATCAGCCCCAGCATTTT CASSPGNQNQPQHF
TRBJ1-1 TRBV3-1/TRBV3-2 . . 16 TGTGCCAGCAGCCAAGTTGGCGGCCAGGCGGGGATGGGAGCTTTCTTT CASSQVGGQAGMGAFF
TRBJ2-7 TRBV30 . . 12 TGTGCCGCGGATTTACACTCCTACGAGCAGTACTTC CAADLHSYEQYF
TRBJ2-3 TRBV27 . . 15 TGTGCCAGCAGTTTATCTCACACCCGCACAGATACGCAGTATTTT CASSLSHTRTDTQYF
TRBJ1-1 TRBV7-8 . . 14 TGTGCCAGCAGCTTAGTACAGGGTTCCACTGAAGCTTTCTTT CASSLVQGSTEAFF